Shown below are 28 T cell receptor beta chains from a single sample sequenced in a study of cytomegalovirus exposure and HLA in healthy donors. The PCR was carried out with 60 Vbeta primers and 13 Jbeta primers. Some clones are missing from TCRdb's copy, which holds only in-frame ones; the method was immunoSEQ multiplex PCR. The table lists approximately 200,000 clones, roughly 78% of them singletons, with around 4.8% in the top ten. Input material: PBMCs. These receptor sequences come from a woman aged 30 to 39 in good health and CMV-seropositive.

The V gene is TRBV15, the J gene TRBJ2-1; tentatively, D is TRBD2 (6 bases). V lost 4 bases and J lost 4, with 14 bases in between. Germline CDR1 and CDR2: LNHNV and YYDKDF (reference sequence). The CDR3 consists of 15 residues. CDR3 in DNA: TGTGCCACCAGCATAGGTAGCGGCGATTACAATGAGCAGTTCTTC. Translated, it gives CATSIGSGDYNEQFF. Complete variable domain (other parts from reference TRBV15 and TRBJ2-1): DAMVIQNPRYQVTQFGKPVTLSCSQTLNHNVMYWYQQKSSQAPKLLFHYYDKDFNNEADTPDNFQSRRPNTSFCFLDIRSPGLGDTAMYLCATSIGSGDYNEQFFGPGTRLTVL.

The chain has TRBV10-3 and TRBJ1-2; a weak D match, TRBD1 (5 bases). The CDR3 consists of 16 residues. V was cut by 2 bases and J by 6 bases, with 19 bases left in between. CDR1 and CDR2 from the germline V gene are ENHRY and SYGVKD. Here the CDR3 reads CAISERSVGGVHGYTF. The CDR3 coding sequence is TGTGCCATCAGTGAGAGGTCTGTCGGGGGAGTGCATGGCTACACCTTC.

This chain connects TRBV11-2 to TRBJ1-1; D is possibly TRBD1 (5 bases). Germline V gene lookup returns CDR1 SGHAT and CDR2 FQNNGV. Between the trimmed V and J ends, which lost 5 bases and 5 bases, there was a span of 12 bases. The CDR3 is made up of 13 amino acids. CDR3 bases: TGTGCCAGCAGCCTTCAGGAGGGGACTGAAGCTTTCTTT. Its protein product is CASSLQEGTEAFF.

The CDR3 loop is CASSAQGPTEAFF. CDR3 DNA: TGTGCCAGCAGCGCTCAGGGTCCCACTGAAGCTTTCTTT. The chain carries TRBV2 and TRBJ1-1; a weak D match, TRBD1 (5 bases). With 6 bases removed from V and 4 bases from J, the gap between germline ends came to 12 bases. CDR3 length: 13 residues. The germline V gene encodes CDR1 SNHLY and CDR2 FYNNEI.

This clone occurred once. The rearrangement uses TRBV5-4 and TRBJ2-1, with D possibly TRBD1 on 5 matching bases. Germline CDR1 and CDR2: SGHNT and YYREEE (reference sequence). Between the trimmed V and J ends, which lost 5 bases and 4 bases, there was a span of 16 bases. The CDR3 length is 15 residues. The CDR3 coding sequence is TGTGCCAGCAGTCCCCCCGGTGACAGTTACAATGAGCAGTTCTTC. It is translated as CASSPPGDSYNEQFF.

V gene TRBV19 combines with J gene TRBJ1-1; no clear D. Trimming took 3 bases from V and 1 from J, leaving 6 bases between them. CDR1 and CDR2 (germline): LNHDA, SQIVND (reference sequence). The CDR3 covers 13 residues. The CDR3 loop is CASSMGWNTEAFF. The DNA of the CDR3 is TGTGCCAGTAGTATGGGCTGGAACACTGAAGCTTTCTTT.

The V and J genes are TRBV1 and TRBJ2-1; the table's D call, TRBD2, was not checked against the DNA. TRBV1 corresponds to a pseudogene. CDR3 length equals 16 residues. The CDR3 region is CTSSHRTSGRHNEQFF. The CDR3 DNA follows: TGCACCAGCAGCCACCGGACTAGCGGGAGACACAATGAGCAGTTCTTC.

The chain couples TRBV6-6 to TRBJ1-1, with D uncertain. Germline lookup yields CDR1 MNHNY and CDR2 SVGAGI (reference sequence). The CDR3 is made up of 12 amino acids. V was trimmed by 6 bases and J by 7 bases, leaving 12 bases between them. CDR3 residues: CASRPPDNEAFF. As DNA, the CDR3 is TGTGCCAGCAGACCCCCTGACAATGAAGCTTTCTTT.

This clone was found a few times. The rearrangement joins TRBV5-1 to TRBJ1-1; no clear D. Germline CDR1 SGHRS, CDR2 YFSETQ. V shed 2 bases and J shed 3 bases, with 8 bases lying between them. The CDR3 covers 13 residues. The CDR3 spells CASSFDTYTEAFF. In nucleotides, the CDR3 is TGCGCCAGCAGCTTTGACACCTACACTGAAGCTTTCTTT.

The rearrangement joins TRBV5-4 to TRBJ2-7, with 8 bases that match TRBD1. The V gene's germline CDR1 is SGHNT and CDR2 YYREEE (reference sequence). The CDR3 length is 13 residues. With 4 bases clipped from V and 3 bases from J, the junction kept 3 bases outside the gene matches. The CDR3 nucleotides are TGTGCCAGCAGCCGGACAGGGTTCTACGAGCAGTACTTC. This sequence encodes CASSRTGFYEQYF.

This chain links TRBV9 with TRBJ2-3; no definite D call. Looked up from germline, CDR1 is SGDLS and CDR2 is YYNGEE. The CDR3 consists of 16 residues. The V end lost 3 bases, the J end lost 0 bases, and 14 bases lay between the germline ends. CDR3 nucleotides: TGTGCCAGCAGCGGACACATAGAAGATAGCACAGATACGCAGTATTTT. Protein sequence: CASSGHIEDSTDTQYF.

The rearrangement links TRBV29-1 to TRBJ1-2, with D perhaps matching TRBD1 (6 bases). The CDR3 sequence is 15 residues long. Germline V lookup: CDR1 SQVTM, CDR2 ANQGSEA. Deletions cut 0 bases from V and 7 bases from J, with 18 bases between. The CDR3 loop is CSVEDPVRGNGGYTF. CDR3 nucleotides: TGCAGCGTTGAAGATCCCGTGAGGGGGAACGGTGGCTACACCTTC.

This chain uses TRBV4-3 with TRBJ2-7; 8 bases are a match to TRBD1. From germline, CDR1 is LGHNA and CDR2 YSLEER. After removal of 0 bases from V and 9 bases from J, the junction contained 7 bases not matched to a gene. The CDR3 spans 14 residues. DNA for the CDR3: TGCGCCAGCAGCCAAGATGTTGTGGACAGGGCGCAGTACTTC. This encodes CASSQDVVDRAQYF.

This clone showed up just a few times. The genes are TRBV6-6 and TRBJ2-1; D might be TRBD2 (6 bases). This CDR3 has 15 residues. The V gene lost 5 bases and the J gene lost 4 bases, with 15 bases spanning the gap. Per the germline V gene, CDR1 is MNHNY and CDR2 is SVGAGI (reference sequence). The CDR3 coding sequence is TGTGCCAGCAGTCCCCGGGACTTCGATTACAATGAGCAGTTCTTC. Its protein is CASSPRDFDYNEQFF.

CDR3 DNA sequence: TGTGCCAGCAGATACGGGGGACAGCTCGAGATATTAAACTATGGCTACACCTTC. This gives the protein CASRYGGQLEILNYGYTF. The chain is built from TRBV2 and TRBJ1-2; 7 bases are shared with TRBD1. The CDR3 extends over 18 amino acids. V was pared by 6 bases and J by 2 bases, with 18 bases of the junction left unmatched. Germline CDR1 reads SNHLY; CDR2 reads FYNNEI. The entire variable domain, with the rest obtained from reference TRBV2 and TRBJ1-2, is as follows: EPEVTQTPSHQVTQMGQEVILRCVPISNHLYFYWYRQILGQKVEFLVSFYNNEISEKSEIFDDQFSVERPDGSNFTLKIRSTKLEDSAMYFCASRYGGQLEILNYGYTFGSGTRLTVV.

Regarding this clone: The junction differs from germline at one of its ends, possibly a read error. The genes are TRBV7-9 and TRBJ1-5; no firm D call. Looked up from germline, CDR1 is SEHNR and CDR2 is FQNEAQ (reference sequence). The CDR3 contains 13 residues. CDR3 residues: CASSLAEYEPQHF. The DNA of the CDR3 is TGTGCCAGCAGCTTAGCCGAGTACGAGCCTCAGCATTTT.

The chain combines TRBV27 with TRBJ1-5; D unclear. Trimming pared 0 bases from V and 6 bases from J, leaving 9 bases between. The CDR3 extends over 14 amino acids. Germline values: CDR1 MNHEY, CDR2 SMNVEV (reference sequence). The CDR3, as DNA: TGTGCCAGCAGTTTATCAGCTAGCGGTCAGCCCCAGCATTTT. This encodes CASSLSASGQPQHF.

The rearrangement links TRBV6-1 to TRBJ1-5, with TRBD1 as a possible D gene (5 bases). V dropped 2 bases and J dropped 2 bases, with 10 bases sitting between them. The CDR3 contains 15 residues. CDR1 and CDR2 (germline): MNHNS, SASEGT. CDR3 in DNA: TGTGCCAGCAGTGAAATCACAGGAGGCAATCAGCCCCAGCATTTT. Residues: CASSEITGGNQPQHF.

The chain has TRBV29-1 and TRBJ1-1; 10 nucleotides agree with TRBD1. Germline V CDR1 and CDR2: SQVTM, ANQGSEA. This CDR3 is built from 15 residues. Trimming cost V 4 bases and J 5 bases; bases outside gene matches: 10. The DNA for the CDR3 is TGCAGCGTTGGCTGGACAGGGGGAACGAGAACTGAAGCTTTCTTT. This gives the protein CSVGWTGGTRTEAFF.

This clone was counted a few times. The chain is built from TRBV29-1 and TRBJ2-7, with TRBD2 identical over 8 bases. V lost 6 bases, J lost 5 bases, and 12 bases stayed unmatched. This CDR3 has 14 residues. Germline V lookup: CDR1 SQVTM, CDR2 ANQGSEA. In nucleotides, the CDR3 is TGCAGCGTCCGGGGGGGCGGTTATGTTGACGAGCAGTACTTC. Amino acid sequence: CSVRGGGYVDEQYF.

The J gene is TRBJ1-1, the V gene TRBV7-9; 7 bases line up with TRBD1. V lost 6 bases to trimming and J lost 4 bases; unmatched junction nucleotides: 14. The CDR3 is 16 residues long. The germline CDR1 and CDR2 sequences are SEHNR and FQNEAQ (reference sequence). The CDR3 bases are TGTGCCAGCAGGCCAGGGGCAGGGGGTAGGGGCACTGAAGCTTTCTTT. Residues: CASRPGAGGRGTEAFF.

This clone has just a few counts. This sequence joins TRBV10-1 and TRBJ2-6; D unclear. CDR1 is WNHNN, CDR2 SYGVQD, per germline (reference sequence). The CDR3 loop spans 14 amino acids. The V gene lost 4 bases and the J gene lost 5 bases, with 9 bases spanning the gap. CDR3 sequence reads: CASSATDRANVLTF. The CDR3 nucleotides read TGCGCCAGCAGTGCAACCGACAGGGCCAACGTCCTGACTTTC.

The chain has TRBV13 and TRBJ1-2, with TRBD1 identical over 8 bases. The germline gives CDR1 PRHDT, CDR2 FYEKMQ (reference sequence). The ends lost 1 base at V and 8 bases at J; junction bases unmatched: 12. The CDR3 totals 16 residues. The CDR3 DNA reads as TGTGCCAGCAGCTTAGTGGCCTCCCAGGGGGCGGGCGGCTACACCTTC. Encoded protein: CASSLVASQGAGGYTF.

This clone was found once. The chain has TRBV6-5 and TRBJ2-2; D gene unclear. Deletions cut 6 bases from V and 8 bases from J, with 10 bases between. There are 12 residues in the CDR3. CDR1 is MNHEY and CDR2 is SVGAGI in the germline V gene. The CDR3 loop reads CASSPYEGELFF. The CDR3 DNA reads TGTGCCAGCAGCCCCTACGAGGGGGAGCTGTTTTTT.

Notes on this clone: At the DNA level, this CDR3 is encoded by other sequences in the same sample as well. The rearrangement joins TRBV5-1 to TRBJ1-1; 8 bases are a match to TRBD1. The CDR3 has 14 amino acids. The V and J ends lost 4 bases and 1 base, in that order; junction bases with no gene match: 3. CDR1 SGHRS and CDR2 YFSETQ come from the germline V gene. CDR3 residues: CASSTGTGNTEAFF. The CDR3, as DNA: TGCGCCAGCAGCACGGGGACAGGGAACACTGAAGCTTTCTTT.

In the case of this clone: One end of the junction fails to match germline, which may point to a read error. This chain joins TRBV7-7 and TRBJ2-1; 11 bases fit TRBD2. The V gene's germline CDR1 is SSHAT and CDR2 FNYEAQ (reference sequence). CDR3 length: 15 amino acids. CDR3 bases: TGTGCCAGCAGTTTAGCGGGAGGGCCGAATAATGAGCAGTTCTTC. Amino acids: CASSLAGGPNNEQFF.

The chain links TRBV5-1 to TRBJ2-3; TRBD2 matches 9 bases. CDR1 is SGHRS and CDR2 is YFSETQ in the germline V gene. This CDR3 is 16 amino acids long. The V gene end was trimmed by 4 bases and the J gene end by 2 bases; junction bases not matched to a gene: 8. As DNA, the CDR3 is TGCGCCAGCAGCGGGGTGGCTAGCGGGACCACAGATACGCAGTATTTT. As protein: CASSGVASGTTDTQYF.

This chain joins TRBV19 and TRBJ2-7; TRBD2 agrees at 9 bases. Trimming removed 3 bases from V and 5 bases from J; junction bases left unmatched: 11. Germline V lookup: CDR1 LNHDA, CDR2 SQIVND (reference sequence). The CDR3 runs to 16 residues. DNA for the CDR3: TGTGCCAGTAGTATTTTAGCGGGAGTAGGAGAGGACGAGCAGTACTTC. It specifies CASSILAGVGEDEQYF.